The T cell receptor (beta chain) under discussion was sequenced for a study of cytomegalovirus exposure and HLA in healthy donors (dated by TCRdb to 2016 to 2017). About the study as a whole: An earlier analysis of approximately 550 of the donors reported 276 Gb of sequence data and 117 million unique TCR beta sequences from about 179 million T cells. Typing coverage differed by locus: A, B, C, DRB1 and DQB1 were typed in roughly 629-630 donors, DQA1 in around 500, DPA1 in roughly 590, and DPB1 in roughly 470. To decide whether each TCR beta V gene segment behaved as functional or pseudogenic, an earlier analysis of some 600 of the donors relied on high-throughput TCR beta sequencing. To predict cytomegalovirus infection status, the study brought together high-throughput TCR immunosequencing, statistical association of individual TCRs with disease status, and machine learning. The aim of the study was to test whether cataloging public T cell receptors could identify signatures of past pathogen exposure. Alongside the repertoire data, information on donor age, sex, ethnicity and CMV serostatus was compiled. The T cell repertoires of 700 or so subjects were profiled by immunosequencing and related to cytomegalovirus serostatus. Among some 410 genotyped donors of the cohort, an average of approximately 230,000 unique TCR beta nucleotide sequences were sequenced per donor, roughly 20% of them non-productive. A later genetic analysis used genome-wide SNP genotypes for about 60% of the roughly 700 donors, treating that subset as a discovery cohort. The later analysis used no new phenotypic data to find candidate immune exposures, relying instead on TCR beta sequences and their occurrence across donors. HLA typing included class I and class II loci at four-digit resolution. An early release that covered some 640 HLA-typed donors contained 300 to 350 gigabases of sequencing data and roughly 84 million unique TCR sequences. Among the approximately 400 genotyped donors, more than 70% belonged to the genetic ancestry cluster associated with self-reported Caucasian donors. Roughly 5 DR-DQ haplotypes were treated as single units for association and clustering because of strong linkage in the cohort. A later analysis re-analyzed previously published TCR beta repertoires from 660 or so donors and added high-resolution HLA genotyping to study TCR occurrence patterns. In addition to the first cohort of roughly 700 subjects, a separate validation cohort of 120 different subjects was used. Every discovery cohort repertoire had been produced on one sequencing platform. Paper-wide results and their limitations: Across donors, most TCR sequences were observed very rarely, whereas some public TCRs were present in many individuals. A later analysis found that HLA-associated TCR beta chains were more clonally expanded and had lower generation probabilities than equally common non-associated chains. The cohort was sequenced for TCR beta chains only, and without alpha or paired-chain data the features that could be detected were limited. An association between a missense DCLRE1C variant and V-gene and J-gene trimming of TCR beta chains was found in a later genetic analysis and replicated in an independent cohort. Linkage disequilibrium might explain the correlated functional status among segregating V segments, but an unknown experimental factor could not be ruled out. In the study, approximately 160 TCR beta chains were listed as associated with cytomegalovirus. According to a later analysis, TCR association rates differed among HLA loci, with DRB1 alleles showing the most associated TCRs and HLA-C alleles showing the fewest. The earlier analysis of approximately 590 of the donors excluded around 17 rarely observed V segments, including chromosome 9 orphons, because counts were too low. In vitro tests confirmed that three of the cytomegalovirus-associated TCR beta chains recognize cytomegalovirus antigens. Specific HLA alleles were associated with 16,951 TCR beta sequences at a false discovery rate of 0.05 in a later analysis. It was suggested by the authors that the approach could potentially be generalized to other disease states and immunological phenotypes. For the cohort, immune exposure information was limited to CMV serostatus. A further reported finding was that TCR beta sequences accurately predicted the HLA-A and HLA-B alleles for most subjects in the first cohort. Some IMGT-functional V segments, including TRBV6-2 and TRBV6-3, could not be distinguished by the 87-base-pair reads and were therefore excluded. In both the original and validation cohorts, the classifier was reported to diagnose cytomegalovirus status with high specificity and sensitivity. Presence/absence analyses assumed roughly uniform sequencing depth across donors, an assumption that may not hold. Because HLA typing was unavailable for some donors at each locus, only the typed subset was used in association tests. Strong co-occurrence of HLA alleles, especially DR and DQ, made assigning TCR associations to individual alleles difficult. According to a later analysis, parvovirus B19, influenza, CMV and Epstein-Barr virus appeared linked to several top co-occurrence clusters. According to a later analysis, most CMV-associated TCR beta chains appeared to be HLA-restricted, and the HLA associations seemed to be driven largely by CMV exposure. A group of highly shared sequence variants was considered likely to be a technical artifact of the sequencing pipeline. An earlier analysis of several hundred of the donors showed that most TCR beta V segments appeared in productive rearrangements either about 87% or about 30% of the time, which broadly matched IMGT annotations. A later genetic analysis reported fewer N-insertions in productive TCRs among donors in an Asian-associated ancestry cluster than the roughly 650-donor mean.

Library construction relied on the immunoSEQ multiplex PCR assay. The multiplex PCR relied on a mix of 60 forward primers for TCR Vbeta segments and 13 reverse primers for TCR Jbeta segments. The CDR3 region of rearranged TCR beta genes was amplified from genomic DNA by a multiplex PCR assay. Amplified TCR beta libraries were sequenced as 87-base-pair reads on the Illumina HiSeq System. Processing in the source paper ran as follows. Across the 600 to 700 repertoires, a later analysis counted approximately 75 million unique TCR beta chains, about 10 million of which were shared by at least two donors. To remove PCR and sequencing errors, raw reads were error-corrected and collapsed into unique sequences using a nearest-neighbor algorithm that merged closely related sequences. CDR3 sequences were aligned to IMGT reference sequences to assign V, D and J gene segments. For a sequence to be retained, a match of at least six nucleotides to both a V gene segment and a J gene segment was required. A rearrangement was called productive if the CDR3 had no stop codons and remained in frame with V and J, and every other rearrangement was called non-productive. CDR3 was defined according to IMGT convention as the region running from the second conserved V-encoded cysteine to the conserved J-encoded phenylalanine. The earlier analysis of approximately 500 of the donors excluded sequences that lacked an unambiguous match to a single V gene segment. An earlier analysis of fewer than 750 of the donors called V segments functional above 56.7% productive rearrangements and segregating when the between-donor standard deviation exceeded 5%. A statistical classification framework was built for diagnosing cytomegalovirus status from the catalog of TCR beta chain sequences. In a later analysis, TCR nucleotide sequences were compared against IMGT/GENE-DB human TR gene sequences so that V and J genes could be assigned. A later analysis assigned CDR3 sequences and most-parsimonious VDJ recombination scenarios with the TCRdist pipeline. In a later analysis, each TCR beta chain was defined by its CDR3 amino acid sequence together with its V-gene family, and reads lacking a unique V-gene family were excluded. As a way to deal with suspected cross-contamination and a sequencing artifact, a later analysis dropped 450 to 600 nucleotide sequences that were highly shared and had low generation probability. In a later analysis, a clonal expansion index for each public chain was calculated from normalized within-repertoire ranks of inferred template counts. A later analysis computed generation probabilities with a VDJ recombination model fitted to out-of-frame rearrangements, and checked the results against IGoR. In a later analysis, hypergeometric tests were used to score TCR-TCR, TCR-HLA and TCR-CMV co-occurrence, with a repertoire-size bias correction applied to TCR pairs. In a later analysis, false discovery rates were estimated by permuting HLA or CMV assignments 20 times. A later analysis grouped co-occurring TCRs with DBSCAN, adding TCRdist sequence similarity when clustering within HLA-allele-positive subsets. Repertoires with fewer than 30,000 or more than 120,000 public chains, plus five repertoires with anomalous nucleotide sharing, were excluded from co-occurrence clustering. The immuneACCESS repertoire file appears here via TCRdb, limited to in-frame rearrangements. These files lack a portion of the clones; in checked studies, under half of the deficit traces to unresolved V genes, and the cause of the others is not known. V, J and clone size are those of that table, while D and trimming were read from the DNA. Counted in this sample were around 130,000 clones; roughly 80% of them appeared once. The leading ten clones occupy 1% of the sample.

The CDR3 runs 15 amino acids, cysteine and phenylalanine included. Only the CDR3 DNA stays, 45 bases, in frame from base 1. Deletion took 2 bases off V and 1 base off J, with a span of 12 bases between the germline ends. CDR1 and CDR2 are read off the germline V gene as SGHRS and YFSETQ. Details on this clone: Its antigen target is currently unknown. Base qualities are not at hand, and no much larger clone is one base apart. Other DNA sequences within the sample encode an identical CDR3.

The cohort was made up of about 610 healthy bone marrow donors. At the time of sampling, every cohort member was nominally healthy, though immune exposures that went unrecorded were likely present. The donor tested CMV seronegative, placing the donor among the 350 to 400 seronegative members of the cohort. A peripheral blood sample was provided by each donor, and peripheral blood mononuclear cells were used for TCR beta sequencing. Genomic DNA extraction from the blood cell samples was performed with the Qiagen DNeasy Blood Extraction Kit. The sequenced sample was PBMCs. The source is a man in his forties in good health and CMV-seronegative. The rearranged segments are TRBV5-1 and TRBJ2-5; a tentative D match to TRBD1 spans 6 bases. The DNA sequence is given as TGCGCCAGCAGCTTAGGGGGATCTACCCAAGAGACCCAGTACTTC. It translates as CASSLGGSTQETQYF.